The 5 T cell receptor beta chains below were found in one sample sequenced in a study of human versus mouse CDR3 diversity and MHC coevolution. The data were produced by immunoSEQ multiplex PCR, yet TCRdb's version contains in-frame clones alone and is incomplete. Among tens of thousands of clones, around 94% were seen once, and the ten largest hold approximately 20%. Sample: naive CD4+ T cells from blood. Subset defined: CD45RO-negative CD62L-positive naive CD4 T cells. The receptors originated from a person between 60 and 70 years old in good health.

This chain joins TRBV5-1 and TRBJ2-1, with D perhaps TRBD1 (6 bases). Trimming removed 4 bases from V and 0 bases from J, with 17 bases in between. The CDR3 covers 17 residues. From germline, CDR1 is SGHRS and CDR2 YFSETQ. The CDR3, as DNA: TGCGCCAGCAGCGCGGGCCTAGACAGGCTCTCCTACAATGAGCAGTTCTTC. Protein product: CASSAGLDRLSYNEQFF.

This chain uses TRBV9 with TRBJ1-2; 9 positions agree with TRBD1. The CDR3 loop spans 15 amino acids. Germline assignment: CDR1 SGDLS and CDR2 YYNGEE. The ends lost 0 bases at V and 2 bases at J; junction bases unmatched: 2. The CDR3 region has the DNA TGTGCCAGCAGCGTAGTAGGGACAGGGAACTATGGCTACACCTTC. This codes for CASSVVGTGNYGYTF.

This chain links TRBV5-5 with TRBJ1-3; 7 bases map to TRBD1. The ends lost 2 bases at V and 3 bases at J; junction bases unmatched: 11. The CDR3 runs to 17 residues. Looked up from germline, CDR1 is SGHKS and CDR2 is YYEKEE (reference sequence). The CDR3, as DNA: TGTGCCAGCAGCTTCTTAGGGGGCAGACTGGATGGAAACACCATATATTTT. Its translation: CASSFLGGRLDGNTIYF.

CDR3 residues: CASSPRTGDGWGYTF. The CDR3 DNA is TGTGCCAGCAGCCCCCGGACAGGGGACGGATGGGGCTACACCTTC. This sequence joins TRBV5-4 and TRBJ1-2, with TRBD1 identical over 9 bases. The trim removed 4 bases at V and 8 bases at J, leaving 12 bases unmatched. The CDR3 extends over 15 amino acids. CDR1 SGHNT and CDR2 YYREEE come from the germline V gene (reference sequence).

This clone has only one observation. The chain combines TRBV11-2 with TRBJ1-6, with D unclear. This CDR3 is built from 13 residues. Trimming shortened V by 6 bases and J by 8 bases, and 11 bases separated the two germline ends. Germline V lookup: CDR1 SGHAT, CDR2 FQNNGV. The CDR3 spells CASREYEDSPLHF. The DNA for the CDR3 is TGTGCCAGCAGGGAGTACGAAGATTCACCCCTCCACTTT.